Reported below is one T cell receptor beta chain. The antigen is unknown. TCRdb reanalysed the RACE reads using MiXCR and keeps one entry per CDR3 protein. Of some 91,000 distinct CDR3 sequences in the sample, 9.5% to 15% were seen once. Time point specified: patch test 1, 2 weeks after DPC sensitization. Stated treatment: therapeutic diphenylcyclopropenone sensitization with weekly scalp DPC. V gave up 4 bases and J gave up 4 bases, with 6 bases separating them. This CDR3 is built from 12 residues. Germline V gene data show CDR1 as MDHEN and CDR2 as SYDVKM. The data originate from a study of human T cells and chemical hapten exposure. About the research overall: Diphenylcyclopropenone was applied weekly to patients' scalps across the approximately 25-week study. Per-sample TCR yield variability stemmed mainly from small pooled library volume differences. The study's findings and limits: Positive correlation was observed between PT1 expanded TCR counts and patch test score.

Specimen: whole blood, collected in connection with sensitization to the hapten diphenylcyclopropenone (DPC). This TCR derives from a middle-aged woman with alopecia areata. Some clones in this sample may be carry-over from other donors' samples. The chain has TRBV28 and TRBJ2-3; perhaps TRBD2 as D (6 bases). The CDR3 sequence: CASSWRADTQYF. The CDR3 nucleotides are TGTGCCAGCAGTTGGAGGGCAGATACGCAGTATTTT.